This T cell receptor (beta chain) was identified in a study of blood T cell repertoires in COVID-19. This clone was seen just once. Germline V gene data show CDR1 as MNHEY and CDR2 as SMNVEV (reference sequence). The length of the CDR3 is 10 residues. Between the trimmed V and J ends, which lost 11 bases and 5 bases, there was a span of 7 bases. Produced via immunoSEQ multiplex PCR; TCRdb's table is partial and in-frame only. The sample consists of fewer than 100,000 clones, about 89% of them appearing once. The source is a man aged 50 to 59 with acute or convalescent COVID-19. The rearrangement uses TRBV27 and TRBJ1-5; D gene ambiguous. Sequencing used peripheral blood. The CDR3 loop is CAAGYQPQHF. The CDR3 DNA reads TGTGCCGCGGGGTATCAGCCCCAGCATTTT.